This TCR beta chain was obtained from a study of post-analysis software for immune sequencing data. Whole-study findings and limits: When compared against controls, multiple sclerosis patients showed significantly lower normalized Chao1 diversity. F-measure co-clustering was strong for batch-matched samples.

Every TCR beta cDNA library bore unique molecular identifiers. There were 1 to 10 million T cells, and about 540,000 cDNA molecules came from them. MiXCR, applied by TCRdb to the PCR reads, yields one record per CDR3 protein. The sample carries almost 700,000 distinct CDR3 sequences, 59% recorded once. Comments on this clonotype: As yet, its antigen is unknown.

The receptor comes from a girl aged 2 to 10 with multiple sclerosis. Sequenced: blood.

CDR3 loop: CSVPPGQGTGELFF. In DNA form, the CDR3 reads TGCAGCGTCCCACCGGGACAGGGTACCGGGGAGCTGTTTTTT. The chain employs TRBV29-1 and TRBJ2-2; 9 bases line up with TRBD1. The length of the CDR3 is 14 residues. The germline gives CDR1 SQVTM, CDR2 ANQGSEA. V shed 6 bases and J 5 bases; nucleotides not matched to a gene: 7.